Given below is one TCR beta chain in context. Its antigen remains unknown. Sampled while nominally healthy, donors likely had unrecorded immune exposures. The sample originates from a study of cytomegalovirus exposure and HLA in healthy donors. Study as a whole: When 350 to 500 donors were genotyped, about 80% of them were found to fall in the Caucasian-associated ancestry cluster.

Study-level findings and limits: A later analysis found common viral pathogens apparently linked to several of the most significant clusters. For TCR beta chains, V- and J-gene trimming was later linked to a missense DCLRE1C variant.

Primers: 60 Vbeta forward and 13 Jbeta reverse. The data were produced by immunoSEQ multiplex PCR, yet TCRdb's version contains in-frame clones alone and is incomplete. The record lists tens of thousands of clones, of which the ten most abundant hold just over 5.5%. Germline trimming cut 5 bases from V and 3 bases from J; bases unmatched to any gene: 3. CDR3 length equals 14 residues. The germline CDR1 and CDR2 sequences are SGHTA and FQGNSA. The sample taken for sequencing was PBMCs. This clonotype was obtained from a girl between 10 and 17 years old in good health and CMV-seropositive. V usage is TRBV7-2 and J usage is TRBJ1-3, with 8 bases matching TRBD1. CDR3 bases: TGTGCCAGCAGCCGGACAGGGATTGGAAACACCATATATTTT. As protein: CASSRTGIGNTIYF.